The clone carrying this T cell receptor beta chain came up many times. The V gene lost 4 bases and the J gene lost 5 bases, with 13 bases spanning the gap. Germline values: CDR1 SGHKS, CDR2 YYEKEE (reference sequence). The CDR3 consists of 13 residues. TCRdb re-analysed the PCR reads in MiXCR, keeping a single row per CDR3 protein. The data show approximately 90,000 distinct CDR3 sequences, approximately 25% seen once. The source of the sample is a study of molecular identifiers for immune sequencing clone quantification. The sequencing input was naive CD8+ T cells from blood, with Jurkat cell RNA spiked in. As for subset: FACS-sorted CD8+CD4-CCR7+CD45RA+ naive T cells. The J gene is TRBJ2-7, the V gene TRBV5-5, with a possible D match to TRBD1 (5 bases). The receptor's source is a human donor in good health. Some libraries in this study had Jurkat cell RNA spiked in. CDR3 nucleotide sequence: TGTGCCAGCAGCCAGGACACGCCACACGAGCAGTACTTC. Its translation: CASSQDTPHEQYF.